These T cell receptor beta chains were read from a single sample in a study of T cells in localized non-small cell lung cancer. Data came from immunoSEQ multiplex PCR; TCRdb stores just in-frame clones and leaves some out. This table holds 2,000 to 3,000 clones, less than 30% found once. This specimen consisted of normal lung tissue next to the tumor, obtained before any cancer treatment. The origin of the receptors is a man aged 40-75 years with stage II squamous cell lung carcinoma. CDR3s leave out the opening cysteine and the closing phenylalanine or tryptophan. The size field is filled for only some rows; it gives once, few, many or a size class.

CDR3,V,J,size
ASSNAGNEQF,TRBV19,TRBJ2-1,-
AVSGTTSTDTQY,TRBV12-2,TRBJ2-3,-
ASSFGGGNTGELF,TRBV11-3,TRBJ2-2,few
ASSVGTGGPSGANVLT,TRBV25-1,TRBJ2-6,-
ASSLGTGAVNEQF,TRBV5-1,TRBJ2-1,-
ASSGSSGGKTYEQY,TRBV11-3,TRBJ2-7,medium-sized
ASSQGVVGELF,TRBV23-1,TRBJ2-2,-
ASSISGSVHEQY,TRBV19,TRBJ2-7,-
TSSQGLDQPQH,TRBV1,TRBJ1-5,-
ASSLGGGTYEQY,TRBV11-3,TRBJ2-7,-
ASTQKGQGNEKLF,TRBV11-3,TRBJ1-4,-
ASSSGQGTGELF,TRBV11-3,TRBJ2-2,medium-sized
ASSRNQNSYEQY,TRBV14,TRBJ2-7,-
ASSPGSVHEQF,TRBV18,TRBJ2-1,-